The rows below give T cell receptor beta chains drawn from one sample of a study of blood T cell repertoires in COVID-19. TCRdb's copy holds only in-frame clones and misses some; the assay was immunoSEQ multiplex PCR. The sample includes approximately 210,000 clones, less than 90% of them seen just once. Input material: peripheral blood. The receptors here all came from a woman in her 70s with active or convalescent COVID-19. Both conserved end residues are part of each CDR3. D genes are given only for firm matches. The size field is filled for only some rows; it gives once, few, many or a size class.

cdr3_nt: TGTGCCAGCAGCCGGAGTAAGGAAGAGACCCAGTACTTC
cdr3_aa: CASSRSKEETQYF
j_call: TRBJ2-5
d_call: NA
clone_size: NA
v_call: TRBV11-2

cdr3_nt: TGTGCCAGCAGGGACGGACAGGGTGAGTCCTACGAGCAGTACTTC
cdr3_aa: CASRDGQGESYEQYF
j_call: TRBJ2-7
d_call: TRBD1
clone_size: NA
v_call: TRBV27

cdr3_nt: TGTGCCTGGAGTAAGCAGGGTGGCGAGCAGTACTTC
cdr3_aa: CAWSKQGGEQYF
j_call: TRBJ2-7
d_call: NA
clone_size: NA
v_call: TRBV30

cdr3_nt: TGCGCCAGCAGCAGTGACCTAGCGGGAGGGCCTTACGAGCAGTACTTC
cdr3_aa: CASSSDLAGGPYEQYF
j_call: TRBJ2-7
d_call: TRBD2
clone_size: NA
v_call: TRBV5-1

cdr3_nt: TGTGCCAGCAGCTTGGACAGGGGGAATACGCAGTATTTT
cdr3_aa: CASSLDRGNTQYF
j_call: TRBJ2-3
d_call: TRBD1
clone_size: NA
v_call: TRBV5-6

cdr3_nt: TGTGCCAGCAGTTTCCAACTAGCGGGAGGCTACAATGAGCAGTTCTTC
cdr3_aa: CASSFQLAGGYNEQFF
j_call: TRBJ2-1
d_call: TRBD2
clone_size: NA
v_call: TRBV28

cdr3_nt: TGTGCCAGCAGTGAACAGGGGCAGCCCTACAATGAGCAGTTCTTC
cdr3_aa: CASSEQGQPYNEQFF
j_call: TRBJ2-1
d_call: NA
clone_size: NA
v_call: TRBV25-1

cdr3_nt: TGCGCCAGCAGCCTAGACAGCACCGATCAGCCCCAGCATTTT
cdr3_aa: CASSLDSTDQPQHF
j_call: TRBJ1-5
d_call: NA
clone_size: NA
v_call: TRBV5-1

cdr3_nt: TGTGCCAGCAGCTTGGGCGGGCCCAATCAGCCCCAGCATTTT
cdr3_aa: CASSLGGPNQPQHF
j_call: TRBJ1-5
d_call: NA
clone_size: NA
v_call: TRBV5-6

cdr3_nt: TGTGCCAGCAGCCCCGGACAGTCCTACGAGCAGTACTTC
cdr3_aa: CASSPGQSYEQYF
j_call: TRBJ2-7
d_call: NA
clone_size: NA
v_call: TRBV6-5

cdr3_nt: TGTGCCAGCAGTCCCGGGACTGAAGCTTTCTTT
cdr3_aa: CASSPGTEAFF
j_call: TRBJ1-1
d_call: NA
clone_size: NA
v_call: TRBV28

cdr3_nt: TGTGCCAGCAGTTTATTTCCGGCGGAGAATAACTATGGCTACACCTTC
cdr3_aa: CASSLFPAENNYGYTF
j_call: TRBJ1-2
d_call: NA
clone_size: NA
v_call: TRBV27

cdr3_nt: TGCAGTGCTAGTATCTCGAACACTGAAGCTTTCTTT
cdr3_aa: CSASISNTEAFF
j_call: TRBJ1-1
d_call: NA
clone_size: NA
v_call: TRBV20-1

cdr3_nt: TGTGCCAGCAGTTCCGCGGGGGCGCGTGGCGAGCAGTACTTC
cdr3_aa: CASSSAGARGEQYF
j_call: TRBJ2-7
d_call: NA
clone_size: NA
v_call: TRBV6-2/TRBV6-3

cdr3_nt: TGTGCCAGCTCACCGCGAGCGGGGACAGGGATGGAAAAACTGTTTTTT
cdr3_aa: CASSPRAGTGMEKLFF
j_call: TRBJ1-4
d_call: TRBD1
clone_size: NA
v_call: TRBV18

cdr3_nt: TGTGCCATCAGTGACTCTCTTTCCAATGAGCAGTTCTTC
cdr3_aa: CAISDSLSNEQFF
j_call: TRBJ2-1
d_call: NA
clone_size: NA
v_call: TRBV10-3

cdr3_nt: TGTGCCAGCTCACCAGGGTCGGGGTACACCGGGGAGCTGTTTTTT
cdr3_aa: CASSPGSGYTGELFF
j_call: TRBJ2-2
d_call: NA
clone_size: NA
v_call: TRBV18

cdr3_nt: TGTGCCAGCAGTGACAATGGGAGAAACTATGGCTACACCTTC
cdr3_aa: CASSDNGRNYGYTF
j_call: TRBJ1-2
d_call: NA
clone_size: NA
v_call: TRBV6-6

cdr3_nt: TGTGCCAGCAGCTCGCCCGTAGCCAGAACCACAGATACGCAGTATTTT
cdr3_aa: CASSSPVARTTDTQYF
j_call: TRBJ2-3
d_call: NA
clone_size: once
v_call: TRBV5-6

cdr3_nt: TGTGCCAGCAGCTCCTTCGACAGGTGGAATGAGCAGTTCTTC
cdr3_aa: CASSSFDRWNEQFF
j_call: TRBJ2-1
d_call: NA
clone_size: once
v_call: TRBV28

cdr3_nt: TGTGCCAGCAGCTTAGTCGTAGCGGGAGTCGAGCAGTACTTC
cdr3_aa: CASSLVVAGVEQYF
j_call: TRBJ2-7
d_call: TRBD2
clone_size: NA
v_call: TRBV11-2

cdr3_nt: TGCGCCAGCAGTGAGCGGGGTCGGAGTATCCAGTACTTC
cdr3_aa: CASSERGRSIQYF
j_call: TRBJ2-5
d_call: NA
clone_size: NA
v_call: TRBV10-2

cdr3_nt: TGCGCCAGCAGCATTCTAGCGGGAGGGTCGACCGGGGAGCTGTTTTTT
cdr3_aa: CASSILAGGSTGELFF
j_call: TRBJ2-2
d_call: TRBD2
clone_size: NA
v_call: TRBV5-1

cdr3_nt: TGTGCCAGCAGCTTAGCGGGACTAGCGGGAGGCGAGCAGTACTTC
cdr3_aa: CASSLAGLAGGEQYF
j_call: TRBJ2-7
d_call: TRBD2
clone_size: NA
v_call: TRBV7-9

cdr3_nt: TGCGCCAGCAGTTACGTACAGGGGTCCGAGCAGTACTTC
cdr3_aa: CASSYVQGSEQYF
j_call: TRBJ2-7
d_call: TRBD1
clone_size: few
v_call: TRBV23-1

cdr3_nt: TGTGCCAGCAGTGAAAATCTGGCGCTCACAGGAAGCAATCAGCCCCAGCATTTT
cdr3_aa: CASSENLALTGSNQPQHF
j_call: TRBJ1-5
d_call: NA
clone_size: NA
v_call: TRBV6-1

cdr3_nt: TGTGCCAGCAGAAGGGGTGTGAACACTGAAGCTTTCTTT
cdr3_aa: CASRRGVNTEAFF
j_call: TRBJ1-1
d_call: NA
clone_size: NA
v_call: TRBV5-4

cdr3_nt: TGTGCCAGCAGCTTGGGGCACCAAGAGACCCAGTACTTC
cdr3_aa: CASSLGHQETQYF
j_call: TRBJ2-5
d_call: NA
clone_size: NA
v_call: TRBV11-2

cdr3_nt: TGTGCCAGCAGCCAAGATAGAGTCGGGGGGCAAGGAAACACCATATATTTT
cdr3_aa: CASSQDRVGGQGNTIYF
j_call: TRBJ1-3
d_call: NA
clone_size: NA
v_call: TRBV4-2

cdr3_nt: TGTGCCAGCAGTTACGGCACCTGGAACACTGAAGCTTTCTTT
cdr3_aa: CASSYGTWNTEAFF
j_call: TRBJ1-1
d_call: NA
clone_size: NA
v_call: TRBV6-2/TRBV6-3

cdr3_nt: TGTGCCAGCAGCTTCGCCGGGACAGCAACAGATACGCAGTATTTT
cdr3_aa: CASSFAGTATDTQYF
j_call: TRBJ2-3
d_call: TRBD1
clone_size: NA
v_call: TRBV5-4

cdr3_nt: TGTGCCAGCAGCCCGGGACTAGCGGGGCCGGAAAACATTCAGTACTTC
cdr3_aa: CASSPGLAGPENIQYF
j_call: TRBJ2-4
d_call: TRBD2
clone_size: NA
v_call: TRBV5-4

cdr3_nt: TGTGCCAGCATGGGGGCCGATCAAGAGACCCAGTACTTC
cdr3_aa: CASMGADQETQYF
j_call: TRBJ2-5
d_call: NA
clone_size: NA
v_call: TRBV28

cdr3_nt: TGTGCCAGCAGCCCCGGGACAGGGGGAGGCTATGGCTACACCTTC
cdr3_aa: CASSPGTGGGYGYTF
j_call: TRBJ1-2
d_call: TRBD1
clone_size: NA
v_call: TRBV5-4

cdr3_nt: TGTGCCACCAGTGATGGGCGAGGCGGGAGGCTTATGGAGACCCAGTACTTC
cdr3_aa: CATSDGRGGRLMETQYF
j_call: TRBJ2-5
d_call: TRBD2
clone_size: NA
v_call: TRBV24-1

cdr3_nt: TGTGCCAGCAGTTACTCCGGACAGATCTACAATGAGCAGTTCTTC
cdr3_aa: CASSYSGQIYNEQFF
j_call: TRBJ2-1
d_call: NA
clone_size: NA
v_call: TRBV6-2/TRBV6-3

cdr3_nt: TGTGCCAGCAGCTCTGCTGGGGCCAACGTCCTGACTTTC
cdr3_aa: CASSSAGANVLTF
j_call: TRBJ2-6
d_call: NA
clone_size: NA
v_call: TRBV12-3/TRBV12-4

cdr3_nt: NA
cdr3_aa: CASGFGSGRSRNEQFF
j_call: TRBJ2-1
d_call: NA
clone_size: NA
v_call: TRBV12-5

cdr3_nt: TGTGCCAGTAGTATAGATAGGACAGGCCCCCAGCATTTT
cdr3_aa: CASSIDRTGPQHF
j_call: TRBJ1-5
d_call: TRBD1
clone_size: NA
v_call: TRBV19

cdr3_nt: TGCAGCGCCCCAGGGGTGAAGGGGAGGGGCACTGAAGCTTTCTTT
cdr3_aa: CSAPGVKGRGTEAFF
j_call: TRBJ1-1
d_call: NA
clone_size: NA
v_call: TRBV29-1